This paragraph reports one T cell receptor (beta chain). Its antigen is unknown. This sample is drawn from a study of persistence of HIV-infected CD4 T cells. Study outcomes and limitations: CMV- and Gag-responding cells had lower TCRbeta richness than CD3/CD28-responding cells. Degenerate expanded CDR3beta sequences were enriched among CMV- and Gag-responding cells.

Lysates of CMV-infected fibroblasts at about 10 ug/mL stimulated these cells. CD40L-negative CD69-negative CD45RO-high memory CD4+ T cells were sorted as populations depleted of antigen-responding cells. Donors had CD4+ T cell counts above 400 cells/uL and were CMV-seropositive. Sequencing used immunoSEQ version 4 in survey mode. Each sample used up to 1 ug genomic DNA diluted to around 10 ng/uL. Sequencing used immunoSEQ multiplex PCR; TCRdb keeps in-frame clones, though not all of them. The data hold tens of thousands of clones, with roughly 78% observed a single time. CDR1 is SGHTS, CDR2 YDEGEE, per germline. The CDR3 length is 14 residues. V lost 4 bases, J lost 4 bases, and 14 bases lay in between.

The specimen comprised CD4+ T cells sorted from PBMCs after 18-hour stimulation, sampled from a patient who received antiretroviral therapy. The chain links TRBV5-8 to TRBJ1-2; the D gene is possibly TRBD1 (5 bases). This TCR came from an adult woman with HIV who was CMV-seropositive. CDR3 coding DNA: TGTGCCAGCAGCCCCCGGGCAGGGCGCTATGGCTACACCTTC. Its protein is CASSPRAGRYGYTF.